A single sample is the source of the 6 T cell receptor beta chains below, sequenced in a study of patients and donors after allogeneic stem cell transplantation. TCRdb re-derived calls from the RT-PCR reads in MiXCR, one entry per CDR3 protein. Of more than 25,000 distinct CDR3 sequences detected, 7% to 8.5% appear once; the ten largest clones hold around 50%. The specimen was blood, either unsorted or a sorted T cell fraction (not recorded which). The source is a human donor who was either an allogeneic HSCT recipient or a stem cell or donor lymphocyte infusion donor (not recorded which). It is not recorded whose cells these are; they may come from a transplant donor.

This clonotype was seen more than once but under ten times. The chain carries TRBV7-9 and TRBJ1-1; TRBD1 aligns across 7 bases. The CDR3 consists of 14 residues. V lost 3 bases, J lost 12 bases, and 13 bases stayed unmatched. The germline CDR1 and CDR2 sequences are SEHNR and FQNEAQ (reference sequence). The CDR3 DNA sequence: TGTGCCAGCAGCTTGGAGTCGGGCAGGGGGGGTACTTTCTTT. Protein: CASSLESGRGGTFF.

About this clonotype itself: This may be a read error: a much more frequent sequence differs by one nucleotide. This chain's CDR3 is CASSRGREGQPQHF. The CDR3 DNA reads as TGTGCCAGCAGCAGGGGCAGGGAAGGTCAGCCCCAGCATTTT. The chain joins TRBV5-8 to TRBJ1-5, with a tentative D call TRBD1 (5 bases). CDR1 and CDR2 from the germline V gene are SGHTS and YDEGEE. V lost 4 bases and J 6 bases, leaving 14 bases between the germline ends. The CDR3 has 14 residues. The entire variable domain, with the rest obtained from reference TRBV5-8 and TRBJ1-5, is as follows: EAGVTQSPTHLIKTRGQQATLRCSPISGHTSVYWYQQALGLGLQFLLWYDEGEERNRGNFPPRFSGRQFPNYSSELNVNALELEDSALYLCASSRGREGQPQHFGDGTRLSIL.

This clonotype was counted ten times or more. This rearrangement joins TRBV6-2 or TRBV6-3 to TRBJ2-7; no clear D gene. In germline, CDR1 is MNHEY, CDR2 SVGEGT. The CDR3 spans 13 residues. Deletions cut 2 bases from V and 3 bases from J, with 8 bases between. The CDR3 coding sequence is TGTGCCAGCAGTTACGGGTGGTACTACGAGCAGTACTTC. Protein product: CASSYGWYYEQYF.

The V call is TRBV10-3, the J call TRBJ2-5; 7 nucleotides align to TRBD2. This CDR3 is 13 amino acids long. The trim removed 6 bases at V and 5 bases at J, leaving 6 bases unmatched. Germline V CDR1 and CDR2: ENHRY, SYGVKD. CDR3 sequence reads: CAISFAGVETQYF. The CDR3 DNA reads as TGTGCCATCAGCTTTGCGGGAGTGGAGACCCAGTACTTC.

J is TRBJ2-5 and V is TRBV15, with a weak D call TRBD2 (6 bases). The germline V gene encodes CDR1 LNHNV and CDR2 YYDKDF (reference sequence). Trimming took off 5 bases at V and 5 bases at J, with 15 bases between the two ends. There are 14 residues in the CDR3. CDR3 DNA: TGTGCCACCAGCCAGGGACTTAAGGGGGAGACCCAGTACTTC. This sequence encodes CATSQGLKGETQYF.

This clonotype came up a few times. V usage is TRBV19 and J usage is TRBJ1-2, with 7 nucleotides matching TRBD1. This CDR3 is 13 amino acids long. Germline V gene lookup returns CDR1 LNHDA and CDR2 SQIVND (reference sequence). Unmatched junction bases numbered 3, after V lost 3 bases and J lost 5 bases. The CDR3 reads CASSISGQYGYTF. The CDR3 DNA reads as TGTGCCAGTAGTATTTCGGGACAGTATGGCTACACCTTC. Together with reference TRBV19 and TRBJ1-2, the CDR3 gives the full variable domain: DGGITQSPKYLFRKEGQNVTLSCEQNLNHDAMYWYRQDPGQGLRLIYYSQIVNDFQKGDIAEGYSVSREKKESFPLTVTSAQKNPTAFYLCASSISGQYGYTFGSGTRLTVV.